These 24 T cell receptor beta chains originate from one sample sequenced in a study of Graves' ophthalmopathy and Graves' hyperthyroidism (dated by TCRdb to 2016 to 2019). Sequencing used an Illumina HiSeq 2000. For repertoire sequencing, TCR beta CDR3 regions were amplified from RNA transcripts. A first-round RT-PCR used HTBI primers with the Qiagen OneStep RT-PCR kit, followed by a second-round multiplex PCR, size selection and purification. TCRdb reprocessed the public reads (quality trimming at Q25 with fastp, clone calling with MiXCR) and kept in-frame beta chains. Rows matching on CDR3 protein sequence are summarized as one entry with the most common DNA and genes. In this sample the table shows 400,000 to 500,000 distinct CDR3 sequences, around a fifth of which occur a single time. Under 3% of the sample rests with the top ten. Sequencing was done on a sample of peripheral blood. The receptors come from a young woman with stable Graves' hyperthyroidism. Donor details come from another sample of the same person, matched by shared clones.

The chain couples TRBV6-1 to TRBJ1-2; D not resolved. The germline V and J ends were trimmed by 6 bases and 0 bases, with 11 bases remaining between them. From germline, CDR1 is MNHNS and CDR2 SASEGT. CDR3 length equals 14 residues. CDR3 loop: CASSKGTTNYGYTF. The CDR3 nucleotides read TGTGCCAGCAGCAAGGGAACTACTAACTATGGCTACACCTTC.

Many counts were recorded for this clonotype. This sequence joins TRBV11-2 and TRBJ1-1, with D tentatively TRBD1 (6 bases). Deletions cut 5 bases from V and 1 base from J, with 11 bases between. The CDR3 is 14 residues long. The germline gives CDR1 SGHAT, CDR2 FQNNGV. The CDR3 here is CASSTGSKNTEAFF. The CDR3 DNA follows: TGTGCCAGCAGCACAGGGAGCAAGAACACTGAAGCTTTCTTT.

There are many counts of this clonotype. The V call is TRBV6-2 or TRBV6-3, the J call TRBJ1-2; TRBD1 aligns across 12 bases. The CDR3 runs to 14 residues. Germline V gene lookup returns CDR1 MNHEY and CDR2 SVGEGT. V shed 6 bases, J shed 6 bases, and the junction held 5 bases outside the gene matches. CDR3 sequence reads: CASRGTGGFDGYTF. CDR3 nucleotides: TGTGCCAGCAGGGGGACAGGGGGCTTCGATGGCTACACCTTC.

This clonotype came up many times. The V and J genes are TRBV6-2 or TRBV6-3 and TRBJ1-2; possible D gene TRBD1, 5 bases. The V and J ends lost 0 bases and 8 bases respectively, with 19 bases between them. The CDR3 runs 16 residues. CDR1 is MNHEY, CDR2 SVGEGT, per germline. The CDR3 loop is CASSYSPRDPRGGYTF. For the CDR3, the DNA is TGTGCCAGCAGTTACTCGCCCCGGGACCCCCGAGGAGGCTACACCTTC.

This clonotype has a count of ten or more. The chain recombines TRBV19 with TRBJ1-5; TRBD1 might be the D (5 bases). CDR3 size: 18 residues. Germline CDR1 LNHDA, CDR2 SQIVND (reference sequence). The V and J ends lost 4 bases and 2 bases respectively, with 21 bases between them. For the CDR3, the DNA is TGTGCCAGTAGTAAGGGGCAGTTTACCCTTGGGGGCAATCAGCCCCAGCATTTT. Amino acid sequence: CASSKGQFTLGGNQPQHF.

V is TRBV20-1 and J is TRBJ1-5; weak D call: TRBD1 (6 bases). The CDR3 sequence is 14 residues long. Germline lookup yields CDR1 DFQATT and CDR2 SNEGSKA (reference sequence). The V end lost 5 bases, the J end lost 0 bases, and 11 bases lay between the germline ends. The CDR3 protein is CSAPDRFSNQPQHF. CDR3 nucleotide sequence: TGCAGTGCTCCCGACAGGTTTAGCAATCAGCCCCAGCATTTT.

This sequence joins TRBV5-8 and TRBJ2-5; the match to TRBD1 covers 9 bases. Losses at the gene ends were 0 bases for V and 3 bases for J; bases not matched to a gene: 3. The CDR3 totals 15 residues. Germline V gene lookup returns CDR1 SGHTS and CDR2 YDEGEE. The CDR3 region is CASSLGDRDEETQYF. CDR3 coding DNA: TGTGCCAGCAGCTTGGGGGACAGGGATGAAGAGACCCAGTACTTC.

This clonotype showed up many times. This chain connects TRBV27 to TRBJ1-2; unclear D gene. The V gene's germline CDR1 is MNHEY and CDR2 SMNVEV (reference sequence). Trimming left V 6 bases short and J 4 bases short, with 15 bases between. The CDR3 contains 14 residues. CDR3 nucleotide sequence: TGTGCCAGCAGAGACATAACAGATGTCTATGGCTACACCTTC. Protein product: CASRDITDVYGYTF.

Ten or more counts support this clonotype. The chain recombines TRBV20-1 with TRBJ1-1, with 8 bases fitting TRBD1. CDR1 is DFQATT, CDR2 SNEGSKA, per germline (reference sequence). Germline trimming cut 6 bases from V and 3 bases from J; bases unmatched to any gene: 6. The CDR3 runs 13 residues. CDR3 bases: TGCAGTGCCAACGCAGGGGGCCACACTGAAGCTTTCTTT. It translates to CSANAGGHTEAFF.

As regards this clonotype: At one boundary the junction diverges from the germline segment, which might be a read error. The CDR3 reads CASSGHYGNPGQPQRF. In nucleotides, the CDR3 is TGTGCCAGCAGTGGTCACTATGGCAATCCGGGCCAGCCCCAGCGTTTT. The chain has TRBV2 and TRBJ1-5; the D is unclear. Germline-derived CDR1 and CDR2 are SNHLY and FYNNEI. The CDR3 spans 16 residues.

This clonotype was picked up many times. The rearrangement uses TRBV12-3 or TRBV12-4 and TRBJ1-2, with D unclear. V lost 5 bases to trimming and J lost 5 bases, with 9 bases between them. The CDR3 has 12 amino acids. CDR3 sequence reads: CASSTDRYGYTF. CDR3 DNA sequence: TGTGCCAGCAGTACAGACCGTTATGGCTACACCTTC.

In this sample, this clonotype turned up many times. V usage is TRBV15 and J usage is TRBJ1-5; D is ambiguous. The CDR3 has 16 amino acids. The germline V and J ends were trimmed by 0 bases and 0 bases, with 9 bases remaining between them. The germline V gene has CDR1 LNHNV and CDR2 YYDKDF (reference sequence). The CDR3 here is CATSRETGYSNQPQHF. For the CDR3, the DNA is TGTGCCACCAGCAGAGAGACCGGTTATAGCAATCAGCCCCAGCATTTT.

This clonotype was counted at least ten times. The gene calls are TRBV2 and TRBJ2-2; D not certain. V was trimmed by 8 bases and J by 1 base, leaving 8 bases between them. Germline V gene sequence: CDR1 SNHLY, CDR2 FYNNEI. The CDR3 has 13 residues. The CDR3 spells CASSAGNTGELFF. In DNA form, the CDR3 reads TGTGCCAGCTCGGCAGGGAACACCGGGGAGCTGTTTTTT.

This chain joins TRBV5-1 and TRBJ1-2; 8 bases agree with TRBD1. The CDR3 runs 13 residues. Germline V lookup: CDR1 SGHRS, CDR2 YFSETQ. With 4 bases clipped from V and 8 bases from J, the junction kept 7 bases outside the gene matches. Written as DNA, the CDR3 is TGCGCCAGCAGCCCGCAGGGGGCGGAGGGCTACACCTTC. This gives the protein CASSPQGAEGYTF.

This clonotype was detected ten times or more. The chain employs TRBV15 and TRBJ1-2; maybe TRBD1 (6 bases). Trimming stripped 7 bases from V and 4 bases from J, with 16 bases between. Germline V lookup: CDR1 LNHNV, CDR2 YYDKDF (reference sequence). The CDR3 extends over 14 amino acids. The CDR3 DNA reads TGTGCCACCACCAAGGACAGTTCCGTCTATGGCTACACCTTC. Encoded protein: CATTKDSSVYGYTF.

This clonotype showed up just a few times. This chain uses TRBV5-5 with TRBJ2-7; tentative D call: TRBD1 (6 bases). CDR3 length: 16 amino acids. Germline V gene data show CDR1 as SGHKS and CDR2 as YYEKEE (reference sequence). V dropped 0 bases and J dropped 0 bases, with 13 bases sitting between them. The CDR3 reads CASSLDWPGVSYEQYF. CDR3 nucleotides: TGTGCCAGCAGCTTGGATTGGCCAGGGGTCTCCTACGAGCAGTACTTC.

The chain links TRBV12-3 or TRBV12-4 to TRBJ2-2; D unclear. The CDR3 sequence is 14 residues long. V was pared by 2 bases and J by 6 bases, with 10 bases between. The CDR3 loop is CASSLFNAAGELFF. CDR3 sequence (DNA): TGTGCCAGCAGTTTATTCAACGCGGCCGGGGAGCTGTTTTTT.

This clonotype was detected ten times or more. The rearrangement joins TRBV11-2 to TRBJ2-7, with no clear D. Between the trimmed V and J ends, which lost 0 bases and 0 bases, there was a span of 15 bases. The CDR3 contains 17 residues. The germline V gene encodes CDR1 SGHAT and CDR2 FQNNGV. The CDR3 region has the DNA TGTGCCAGCAGCTTAGAGTCCGATATTTTTAGCTCCTACGAGCAGTACTTC. This codes for CASSLESDIFSSYEQYF.

This clonotype was observed a handful of times. V usage is TRBV3-1 and J usage is TRBJ1-5; D possibly corresponds to TRBD1 (5 bases). There are 15 residues in the CDR3. The germline V gene has CDR1 LGHDT and CDR2 YNNKEL (reference sequence). Trimming removed 1 base at V and 7 bases at J, with 14 bases between. The CDR3 protein is CASSQGRGEGQPQHF. CDR3 in DNA: TGTGCCAGCAGCCAAGGGCGGGGAGAGGGGCAGCCCCAGCATTTT.

This clonotype has a count of ten or more. One end of the junction does not line up with germline, which may come from a read error. The chain joins TRBV2 to TRBJ1-2; 9 positions agree with TRBD1. CDR1 SNHLY and CDR2 FYNNEI come from the germline V gene. The CDR3 extends over 17 amino acids. The CDR3 nucleotides read TGTGCCAGCACTACGGAGGGACAGGGCTGGTCGAACTATAGCTACACCTTC. The encoded protein is CASTTEGQGWSNYSYTF.

This clonotype was picked up many times. The chain links TRBV15 to TRBJ1-5, with a tentative D call TRBD1 (6 bases). This CDR3 has 13 residues. Looked up from germline, CDR1 is LNHNV and CDR2 is YYDKDF (reference sequence). V gave up 1 base and J gave up 8 bases, with 9 bases separating them. CDR3 loop: CATSRGRGEPQHF. The CDR3 nucleotides are TGTGCCACCAGCAGAGGCAGGGGTGAGCCCCAGCATTTT.

The chain couples TRBV30 to TRBJ2-3; no reliable D call. The CDR3 spans 10 residues. The germline CDR1 and CDR2 sequences are GTSNPN and SVGIG (reference sequence). V was cut by 1 base and J by 7 bases, with 3 bases left in between. The CDR3 sequence: CAWSAYTQYF. Written as DNA, the CDR3 is TGTGCCTGGAGTGCTTATACGCAGTATTTT.

The sample holds many counts of this clonotype. The chain carries TRBV6-1 and TRBJ1-1, with TRBD1 matching over 7 bases. The germline gives CDR1 MNHNS, CDR2 SASEGT. The CDR3 contains 15 residues. Trimming at V came to 3 bases and at J to 4 bases, leaving 8 bases not matched to a gene. CDR3 nucleotides: TGTGCCAGCAGTGATCGACAGGGTGGTTCCACTGAAGCTTTCTTT. Its protein product is CASSDRQGGSTEAFF.

There are many counts of this clonotype. The chain employs TRBV7-2 and TRBJ2-5, with 7 bases that match TRBD1. Germline trimming cut 5 bases from V and 1 base from J; bases unmatched to any gene: 4. The germline CDR1 and CDR2 sequences are SGHTA and FQGNSA. This CDR3 region has 14 residues. The CDR3: CASSKDRVQETQYF. In nucleotides, the CDR3 is TGTGCCAGCAGCAAAGACAGGGTCCAAGAGACCCAGTACTTC.